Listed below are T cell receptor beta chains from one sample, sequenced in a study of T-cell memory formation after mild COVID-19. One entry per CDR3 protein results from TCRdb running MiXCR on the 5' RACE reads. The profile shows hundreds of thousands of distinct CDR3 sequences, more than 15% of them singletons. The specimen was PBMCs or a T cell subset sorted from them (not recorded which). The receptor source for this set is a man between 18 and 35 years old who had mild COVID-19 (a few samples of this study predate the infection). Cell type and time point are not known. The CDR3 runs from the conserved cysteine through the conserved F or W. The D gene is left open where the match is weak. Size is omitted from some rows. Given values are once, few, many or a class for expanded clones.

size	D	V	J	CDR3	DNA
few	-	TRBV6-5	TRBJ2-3	CASSSISLDTQYF	TGTGCCAGCAGTTCCATAAGCCTGGATACGCAGTATTTT
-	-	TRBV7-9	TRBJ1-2	CASSSGSGYGYTF	TGTGCCAGCAGCTCCGGAAGTGGGTATGGCTACACCTTC
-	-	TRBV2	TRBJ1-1	CASSDGATWNTEAFF	TGTGCCAGCAGTGACGGGGCAACCTGGAACACTGAAGCTTTCTTT
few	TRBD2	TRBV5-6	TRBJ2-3	CASRGLAGATDTQYF	TGTGCCAGCCGTGGACTAGCGGGGGCCACAGATACGCAGTATTTT
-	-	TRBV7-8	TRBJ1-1	CASSLDVSLNTEAFF	TGTGCCAGCAGCTTAGATGTGAGTTTGAACACTGAAGCTTTCTTT
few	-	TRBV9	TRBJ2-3	CASSVYKTDTQYF	TGTGCCAGCAGCGTTTATAAAACAGATACGCAGTATTTT
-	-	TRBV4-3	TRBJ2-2	CASSQELPGELFF	TGCGCCAGCAGCCAAGAGCTCCCCGGGGAGCTGTTTTTT
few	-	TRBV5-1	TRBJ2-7	CASGSGDEQYF	TGCGCCAGCGGTTCGGGCGACGAGCAGTACTTC
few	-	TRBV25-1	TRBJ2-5	CASSDPVRTWQETQYF	TGTGCCAGCAGTGACCCTGTCCGAACGTGGCAAGAGACCCAGTACTTC
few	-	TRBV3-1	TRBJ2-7	CASSPGGREAEQYF	TGTGCCAGCAGCCCCGGGGGCAGGGAGGCCGAGCAGTACTTC
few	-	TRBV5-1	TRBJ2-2	CASRPNSNTGELFF	TGCGCCAGTAGGCCCAACTCGAACACCGGGGAGCTGTTTTTT
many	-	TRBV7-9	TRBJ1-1	CASRLGGTEAFF	TGTGCCAGCAGATTAGGGGGCACTGAAGCTTTCTTT
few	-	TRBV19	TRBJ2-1	CASSLEYEQFF	TGTGCCAGCTCCCTGGAATATGAGCAGTTCTTC
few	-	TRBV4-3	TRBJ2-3	CASSQVGESDTQYF	TGCGCCAGCAGCCAAGTGGGGGAATCAGATACGCAGTATTTT